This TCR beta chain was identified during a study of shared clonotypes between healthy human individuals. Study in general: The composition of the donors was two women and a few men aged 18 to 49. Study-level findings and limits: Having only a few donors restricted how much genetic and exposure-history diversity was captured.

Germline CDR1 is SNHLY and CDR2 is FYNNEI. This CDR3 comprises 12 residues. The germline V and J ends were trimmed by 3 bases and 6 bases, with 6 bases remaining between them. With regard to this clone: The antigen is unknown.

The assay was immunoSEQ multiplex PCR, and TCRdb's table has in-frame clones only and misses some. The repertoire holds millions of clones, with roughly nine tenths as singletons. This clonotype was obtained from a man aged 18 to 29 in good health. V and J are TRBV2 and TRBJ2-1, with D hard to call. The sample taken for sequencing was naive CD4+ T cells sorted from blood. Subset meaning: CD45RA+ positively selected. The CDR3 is CASSDQANEQFF. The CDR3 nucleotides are TGTGCCAGCAGTGATCAAGCCAATGAGCAGTTCTTC.